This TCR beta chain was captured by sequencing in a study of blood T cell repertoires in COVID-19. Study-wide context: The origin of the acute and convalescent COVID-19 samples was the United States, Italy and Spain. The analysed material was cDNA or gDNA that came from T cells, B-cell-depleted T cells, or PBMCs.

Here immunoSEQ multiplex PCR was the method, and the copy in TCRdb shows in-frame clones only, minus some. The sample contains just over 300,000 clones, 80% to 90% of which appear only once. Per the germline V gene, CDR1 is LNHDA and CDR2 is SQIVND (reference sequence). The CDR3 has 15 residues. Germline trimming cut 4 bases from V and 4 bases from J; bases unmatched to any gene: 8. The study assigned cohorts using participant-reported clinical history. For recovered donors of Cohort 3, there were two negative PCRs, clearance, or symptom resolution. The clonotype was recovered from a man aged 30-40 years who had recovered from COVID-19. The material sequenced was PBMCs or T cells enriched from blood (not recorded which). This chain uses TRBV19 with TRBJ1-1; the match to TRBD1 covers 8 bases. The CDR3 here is CASSTRQGTGTEAFF. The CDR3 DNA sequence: TGTGCCAGTAGTACAAGACAGGGGACGGGCACTGAAGCTTTCTTT.